A single sample is the source of the 28 T cell receptor beta chains below, sequenced in a study of cytomegalovirus exposure and HLA in healthy donors. PCR amplification relied on 60 Vbeta primers (plus 13 Jbeta primers). The table came from immunoSEQ multiplex PCR; TCRdb's copy has only in-frame clones and leaves some out. There are 130,000 to 150,000 clones in the sample; 80% to 85% occur only once, and less than 3.5% lies in the top ten. The sample consisted of PBMCs. Receptors originate from a woman in her 30s in good health and CMV-seronegative.

This sequence joins TRBV7-2 and TRBJ2-4, with 7 positions matching TRBD2. The CDR3 extends over 15 amino acids. With 1 base clipped from V and 8 bases from J, the junction kept 8 bases outside the gene matches. Per germline, CDR1 SGHTA and CDR2 FQGNSA. CDR3 sequence: CASSLEARGLDIQYF. The CDR3 nucleotides are TGTGCCAGCAGCTTAGAGGCGCGGGGGTTAGACATTCAGTACTTC.

For the CDR3, the DNA is TGTGCCAGCACAGGACAGAACACTGAAGCTTTCTTT. Translation gives CASTGQNTEAFF. This chain links TRBV6-1 with TRBJ1-1; maybe TRBD1 (5 bases). Germline V lookup: CDR1 MNHNS, CDR2 SASEGT. The length of the CDR3 is 12 residues. V was trimmed by 7 bases and J by 1 base, leaving 7 bases between them.

The chain combines TRBV28 with TRBJ1-2; D is unresolved. The CDR3 covers 11 residues. Germline V lookup: CDR1 MDHEN, CDR2 SYDVKM. Trimming left V 7 bases short and J 0 bases short, with 3 bases between. This CDR3 reads CASNSNYGYTF. The CDR3 DNA reads TGTGCCAGCAACTCTAACTATGGCTACACCTTC.

The rearrangement joins TRBV9 to TRBJ2-2, with a weak D call TRBD1 (5 bases). CDR1 is SGDLS, CDR2 YYNGEE, per germline. V lost 6 bases to trimming and J lost 7 bases, with 16 bases between them. The CDR3 sequence is 14 residues long. The CDR3 DNA sequence: TGTGCCAGCACCATAAGGGCAGGGATCGGGGAGCTGTTTTTT. Translating it yields CASTIRAGIGELFF.

The V call is TRBV28, the J call TRBJ2-1; D unresolved. The germline V gene encodes CDR1 MDHEN and CDR2 SYDVKM. The CDR3 totals 16 residues. Trimming removed 2 bases from V and 0 bases from J, with 11 bases in between. CDR3 loop: CASSLPLRSSYNEQFF. CDR3 in DNA: TGTGCCAGCAGTTTACCACTCCGGAGCTCCTACAATGAGCAGTTCTTC.

This chain connects TRBV9 to TRBJ2-2; 9 nucleotides match TRBD2. Germline V CDR1 and CDR2: SGDLS, YYNGEE. The CDR3 sequence is 15 residues long. Germline trimming cut 0 bases from V and 6 bases from J; bases unmatched to any gene: 3. The CDR3 nucleotides read TGTGCCAGCAGCGTAGTGAGCGGGGGGTCCGGGGAGCTGTTTTTT. Its translation is CASSVVSGGSGELFF.

CDR3 region: CASSAQYRGQETQYF. CDR3 DNA sequence: TGTGCCAGCAGCGCTCAATACAGGGGCCAAGAGACCCAGTACTTC. The chain has TRBV6-5 and TRBJ2-5; 7 positions match TRBD1. The J segment lost 1 base and the V segment lost 6 bases, leaving 8 bases of the junction unmatched. The CDR3 spans 15 residues. Per the germline V gene, CDR1 is MNHEY and CDR2 is SVGAGI.

The V gene is TRBV7-3, the J gene TRBJ2-2; TRBD2 matches at 8 bases. This CDR3 spans 16 amino acids. With V trimmed by 1 base and J by 3 bases, 4 bases remained unmatched. CDR1 and CDR2 from the germline V gene are SGHTA and FQGTGA. The chain's CDR3 is CASSLSGGPDTGELFF. In nucleotides, the CDR3 is TGTGCCAGCAGCTTAAGCGGGGGGCCGGACACCGGGGAGCTGTTTTTT.

The chain employs TRBV9 and TRBJ1-1; D gene uncertain. From germline, CDR1 is SGDLS and CDR2 YYNGEE. Trimming cost V 0 bases and J 5 bases, with 14 bases left between them. This CDR3 has 15 residues. The CDR3 DNA is TGTGCCAGCAGCGTAGCTCCGGGTTGGGAGACTGAAGCTTTCTTT. Its translation: CASSVAPGWETEAFF.

The V and J genes are TRBV6-5 and TRBJ2-1; 8 bases match TRBD2. J was trimmed by 6 bases and V by 2 bases; bases with no gene match: 9. Per germline, CDR1 MNHEY and CDR2 SVGAGI. The CDR3 loop spans 16 amino acids. Written as DNA, the CDR3 is TGTGCCAGCAGTTACAGGACTAGCCTTAGACGCAATGAGCAGTTCTTC. It yields the protein CASSYRTSLRRNEQFF.

J is TRBJ1-2 and V is TRBV20-1; D perhaps matches TRBD1 (6 bases). The CDR3 extends over 11 amino acids. The V gene's germline CDR1 is DFQATT and CDR2 SNEGSKA (reference sequence). V lost 5 bases and J 7 bases, leaving 11 bases between the germline ends. The CDR3 is CSAATGCGYTF. The CDR3 DNA follows: TGCAGTGCTGCTACAGGGTGTGGCTACACCTTC.

The rearrangement uses TRBV10-3 and TRBJ1-6; D gene uncertain. CDR1 is ENHRY, CDR2 SYGVKD, per germline. The V and J ends lost 6 bases and 0 bases respectively, with 9 bases between them. CDR3 length: 15 residues. The CDR3 spells CAISSTISYNSPLHF. The CDR3 nucleotides are TGTGCCATCAGCAGTACTATCTCCTATAATTCACCCCTCCACTTT.

A few counts support this clone. This chain uses TRBV4-1 with TRBJ1-5, with TRBD1 matching over 9 bases. The trim removed 3 bases at V and 4 bases at J, leaving 4 bases unmatched. Germline lookup yields CDR1 MGHRA and CDR2 YSYEKL. The CDR3 consists of 15 residues. CDR3: CASSHLDRGNQPQHF. In DNA form, the CDR3 reads TGCGCCAGCAGCCACCTAGACAGGGGGAATCAGCCCCAGCATTTT.

This clone appeared once. The chain recombines TRBV7-2 with TRBJ2-7; D may be TRBD2 (6 bases). Germline-derived CDR1 and CDR2 are SGHTA and FQGNSA. The ends were cut back, 3 bases at V and 2 bases at J, with 11 bases in the middle. This CDR3 has 14 residues. The CDR3 DNA reads as TGTGCCAGCAGCTTGGGGGGAGCTCCCTACGAGCAGTACTTC. The encoded protein is CASSLGGAPYEQYF. Full variable domain (missing parts from reference TRBV7-2 and TRBJ2-7): GAGVSQSPSNKVTEKGKDVELRCDPISGHTALYWYRQSLGQGLEFLIYFQGNSAPDKSGLPSDRFSAERTGGSVSTLTIQRTQQEDSAVYLCASSLGGAPYEQYFGPGTRLTVT.

Here the CDR3 DNA reads TGCAGTGCTGAGGCCGACGAGCAGTACTTC. Protein sequence: CSAEADEQYF. The rearrangement joins TRBV20-1 to TRBJ2-7; D remains unclear. V was trimmed by 5 bases and J by 5 bases, leaving 7 bases between them. Germline assignment: CDR1 DFQATT and CDR2 SNEGSKA (reference sequence). The CDR3 extends over 10 amino acids.

The chain combines TRBV27 with TRBJ1-1, with D possibly matching TRBD1 (5 bases). The V and J ends lost 1 base and 4 bases respectively, with 10 bases between them. This CDR3 contains 14 residues. CDR1 MNHEY and CDR2 SMNVEV come from the germline V gene (reference sequence). CDR3 loop: CASSLLGGGTEAFF. The CDR3 DNA follows: TGTGCCAGCAGTTTATTGGGGGGAGGCACTGAAGCTTTCTTT.

V usage is TRBV28 and J usage is TRBJ1-1; TRBD1 matches at 7 bases. The CDR3 sequence is 13 residues long. The V gene's germline CDR1 is MDHEN and CDR2 SYDVKM. Trimming took 6 bases from V and 4 from J; bases not matched to a gene: 5. The chain's CDR3 is CASRPQGGTEAFF. The DNA of the CDR3 is TGTGCCAGCAGACCTCAGGGGGGCACTGAAGCTTTCTTT.

The DNA of the CDR3 is TGTGCCAGTAGTGGGGCTGACAGGGGGTACTATGGCTACACCTTC. This codes for CASSGADRGYYGYTF. The chain is built from TRBV19 and TRBJ1-2; 9 nucleotides line up with TRBD1. The V and J ends lost 5 bases and 3 bases, in that order; junction bases with no gene match: 7. Germline V lookup: CDR1 LNHDA, CDR2 SQIVND (reference sequence). The CDR3 sequence is 15 residues long.

This clone was found once. The rearrangement joins TRBV28 to TRBJ2-2; D unclear. CDR1 MDHEN and CDR2 SYDVKM come from the germline V gene. This CDR3 is built from 10 residues. V shed 11 bases and J shed 5 bases, with 6 bases lying between them. The CDR3 protein is CARETGELFF. The CDR3 bases are TGTGCCCGCGAGACCGGGGAGCTGTTTTTT.

V is TRBV5-1 and J is TRBJ1-5; TRBD1 is a possible D gene (5 bases). CDR3 size: 15 residues. Between the trimmed V and J ends, which lost 5 bases and 0 bases, there was a span of 12 bases. The V gene's germline CDR1 is SGHRS and CDR2 YFSETQ. The CDR3 loop reads CASRKTANSNQPQHF. The CDR3, as DNA: TGCGCCAGCAGAAAGACAGCTAATAGCAATCAGCCCCAGCATTTT. The full variable domain, completed using reference TRBV5-1 and TRBJ1-5, is KAGVTQTPRYLIKTRGQQVTLSCSPISGHRSVSWYQQTPGQGLQFLFEYFSETQRNKGNFPGRFSGRQFSNSRSEMNVSTLELGDSALYLCASRKTANSNQPQHFGDGTRLSIL.

This chain connects TRBV10-1 to TRBJ2-5; D perhaps matches TRBD1 (5 bases). The ends were cut back, 0 bases at V and 5 bases at J, with 10 bases in the middle. The germline V gene encodes CDR1 WNHNN and CDR2 SYGVQD (reference sequence). The CDR3 spans 14 residues. In DNA, the CDR3 is TGCGCCAGCAGTGAGTCAGGGGTCGAGGAGACCCAGTACTTC. This gives the protein CASSESGVEETQYF.

For the CDR3, the DNA is TGTGCCAGCACCCTCGGGGGGCCCTATAATTCACCCCTCCACTTT. This gives the protein CASTLGGPYNSPLHF. The rearrangement uses TRBV7-6 and TRBJ1-6; the D gene is possibly TRBD1 (6 bases). V was trimmed by 7 bases and J by 2 bases, leaving 12 bases between them. Germline V gene sequence: CDR1 SGHVS, CDR2 FNYEAQ. CDR3 length: 15 residues.

The J gene is TRBJ2-1, the V gene TRBV7-7, with D perhaps TRBD1 (6 bases). This CDR3 region has 15 residues. V was shortened by 3 bases and J by 4 bases, with 13 bases between the two germline ends. Germline V gene data show CDR1 as SSHAT and CDR2 as FNYEAQ (reference sequence). The DNA of the CDR3 is TGTGCCAGCAGCTTGGGACGGGACACGTACAATGAGCAGTTCTTC. This encodes CASSLGRDTYNEQFF.

V usage is TRBV2 and J usage is TRBJ1-5, with 9 bases identical to TRBD1. The CDR3 has 15 residues. J gave up 3 bases and V 5 bases, and 5 bases lay outside the gene matches. Germline CDR1 SNHLY, CDR2 FYNNEI. CDR3 bases: TGTGCCAGCAGTTTGACAGGGGGGGTCAATCAGCCCCAGCATTTT. Its translation: CASSLTGGVNQPQHF.

This chain links TRBV2 with TRBJ1-5; D may be TRBD1 (6 bases). Germline V gives CDR1 SNHLY, CDR2 FYNNEI. The CDR3 totals 12 residues. Trimming stripped 6 bases from V and 4 bases from J, with 7 bases between. This CDR3 is CASRGQNQPQHF. In DNA form, the CDR3 reads TGTGCCAGCAGAGGACAGAATCAGCCCCAGCATTTT.

The chain is built from TRBV6-6 and TRBJ1-1; TRBD1 aligns across 8 bases. V was clipped by 6 bases and J by 4 bases; unmatched bases: 4. The CDR3 totals 13 residues. From germline, CDR1 is MNHNY and CDR2 SVGAGI (reference sequence). This chain's CDR3 is CASRYDRGTEAFF. In DNA, the CDR3 is TGTGCCAGCAGATATGACAGGGGCACTGAAGCTTTCTTT.

The chain links TRBV18 to TRBJ1-2, with D possibly matching TRBD1 (6 bases). V was clipped by 2 bases and J by 3 bases, with 13 bases between them. CDR1 is KGHSH, CDR2 LQKENI, per germline. The CDR3 runs to 15 residues. The CDR3 loop is CASSPEGGPHYGYTF. CDR3 DNA sequence: TGTGCCAGCTCACCAGAGGGGGGGCCTCACTATGGCTACACCTTC.

The chain employs TRBV5-4 and TRBJ1-1; 9 bases are shared with TRBD1. CDR1 is SGHNT and CDR2 is YYREEE in the germline V gene (reference sequence). Germline trimming cut 0 bases from V and 5 bases from J; bases unmatched to any gene: 8. The CDR3 contains 16 residues. As DNA, the CDR3 is TGTGCCAGCAGCTTGGCCGTCGGACAGGGGAGTACTGAAGCTTTCTTT. Translating gives CASSLAVGQGSTEAFF.